Following are 2 T cell receptor beta chains from one sample sequenced in a study of blood T cell repertoires in COVID-19. Only in-frame clones appear in the TCRdb table, and some are missing; sequencing was by immunoSEQ multiplex PCR. This sample has a few hundred thousand clones, with more than 80% found just once. Sample: PBMCs or T cells enriched from blood (not recorded which). The receptors stem from a middle-aged man who had recovered from COVID-19.

The gene calls are TRBV7-3 and TRBJ2-3, with 9 bases lining up with TRBD2. Germline-derived CDR1 and CDR2 are SGHTA and FQGTGA. CDR3 length: 16 amino acids. The V segment lost 5 bases and the J segment 4 bases; nucleotides outside the gene matches: 10. In DNA form, the CDR3 reads TGTGCCAGCAGCCCCGGAGTAGCGGGGGCAGCAGATACGCAGTATTTT. It encodes CASSPGVAGAADTQYF.

The CDR3 protein is CSATGPNLNTEAFF. In DNA, the CDR3 is TGCAGTGCGACAGGGCCGAACTTGAACACTGAAGCTTTCTTT. This chain links TRBV29-1 with TRBJ1-1; 7 nucleotides agree with TRBD1. The germline gives CDR1 SQVTM, CDR2 ANQGSEA. The CDR3 contains 14 residues. The full variable domain, with the rest looked up from reference TRBV29-1 and TRBJ1-1, is SAVISQKPSRDICQRGTSLTIQCQVDSQVTMMFWYRQQPGQSLTLIATANQGSEATYESGFVIDKFPISRPNLTFSTLTVSNMSPEDSSIYLCSATGPNLNTEAFFGQGTRLTVV.